This entry lists 18 T cell receptor beta chains sequenced from one sample in a study of T cells in Graves' hyperthyroidism and ophthalmopathy (dated by TCRdb to the late 2010s). Library preparation used multiplex PCR. Instrument on record: Illumina HiSeq 2000. Amplification of TCR beta CDR3 regions was carried out from RNA transcripts. The TCR CDR3 was subjected to a first round of RT-PCR using the HTBI primer set and the Qiagen OneStep RT-PCR kit. The public reads were run again by TCRdb, first through fastp at Q25 and then through MiXCR, and only productive beta chains were kept. One record per CDR3 amino acid sequence lists the most common genes and DNA. The sample data list 650,000 to 850,000 distinct CDR3 sequences, and about 19% of these were observed just once. The ten largest clones add up to 16% of the sample. Material: blood. The source is a woman aged 45-65 years with Graves' hyperthyroidism that later progressed to Graves' ophthalmopathy.

This clonotype was counted many times. This rearrangement joins TRBV12-3 or TRBV12-4 to TRBJ2-7, with 7 bases lining up with TRBD2. The CDR3 runs 12 residues. V dropped 5 bases and J dropped 6; count of bases not matched to a gene: 4. Here the CDR3 reads CASSDGLGEQYF. DNA of the CDR3: TGTGCCAGCAGTGACGGACTAGGCGAGCAGTACTTC.

This clonotype was detected ten times or more. The chain combines TRBV3-1 with TRBJ1-2; D gene uncertain. The V and J ends lost 2 bases and 8 bases respectively, with 12 bases between them. CDR1 and CDR2 (germline): LGHDT, YNNKEL (reference sequence). The CDR3 has 13 residues. CDR3 protein: CASSQSRAKGYTF. CDR3 bases: TGTGCCAGCAGCCAATCCAGAGCGAAGGGCTACACCTTC.

A few counts support this clonotype. The genes are TRBV19 and TRBJ1-2; possibly TRBD1 for D (5 bases). In germline, CDR1 is LNHDA, CDR2 SQIVND (reference sequence). This CDR3 contains 13 residues. V was pared by 6 bases and J by 4 bases, with 12 bases between. DNA for the CDR3: TGTGCCAGTAGGGGGGGGACTCTCTATGGCTACACCTTC. Translating gives CASRGGTLYGYTF.

This clonotype appeared a single time. The gene calls are TRBV6-4 and TRBJ2-3, with 10 bases lining up with TRBD2. V shed 2 bases, J shed 4 bases, and the junction held 0 bases outside the gene matches. The germline gives CDR1 MRHNA, CDR2 SNTAGT. The CDR3 runs to 14 residues. The CDR3 sequence: CASSDTSGADTQYF. The CDR3 region has the DNA TGTGCCAGCAGTGACACTAGCGGGGCAGATACGCAGTATTTT.

This clonotype occurred a few times. This chain uses TRBV20-1 with TRBJ2-3; TRBD2 matches at 8 bases. The V segment lost 5 bases and the J segment 8 bases; nucleotides outside the gene matches: 9. Germline-derived CDR1 and CDR2 are DFQATT and SNEGSKA (reference sequence). The CDR3 extends over 13 amino acids. The CDR3 loop reads CSAGAAGGPTQYF. The CDR3 DNA follows: TGCAGTGCTGGGGCGGCGGGGGGCCCTACGCAGTATTTT.

This chain uses TRBV6-1 with TRBJ1-1, with D possibly TRBD1 on 6 matching bases. The CDR3 loop spans 16 amino acids. The V gene lost 6 bases and the J gene lost 1 base, with 18 bases spanning the gap. Germline CDR1 is MNHNS and CDR2 is SASEGT. The CDR3 is CASRQTLGHQNTEAFF. CDR3 coding DNA: TGTGCCAGCAGGCAGACCCTGGGACACCAGAACACTGAAGCTTTCTTT.

The chain employs TRBV6-5 and TRBJ2-2; weak D call: TRBD2 (6 bases). This CDR3 is built from 16 residues. Trimming stripped 2 bases from V and 6 bases from J, with 16 bases between. The V gene's germline CDR1 is MNHEY and CDR2 SVGAGI. The CDR3 bases are TGTGCCAGCAGTTACCTCCCGGAGGGCGGCCCCGGGGAGCTGTTTTTT. Translation: CASSYLPEGGPGELFF.

A word on this clonotype: Germline is not matched at one junction end, which may reflect a read error. The chain employs TRBV5-1 and TRBJ2-1; D is unclear. There are 16 residues in the CDR3. Germline CDR1 is SGHRS and CDR2 is YFSETQ. The DNA of the CDR3 is TGCGCCAGCAGCCCAGTGCAGACGACGTTTACAATGAGCAGGTGCTTC. It translates to CASSPVQTTFTMSRCF.

The rearrangement joins TRBV29-1 to TRBJ1-4, with TRBD1 matching 8 bases. The germline CDR1 and CDR2 sequences are SQVTM and ANQGSEA. This CDR3 comprises 13 residues. V gave up 4 bases and J gave up 13 bases; unmatched junction bases: 11. The CDR3 spells CSVVATGAPLLFF. The CDR3 coding sequence is TGCAGCGTTGTAGCGACAGGGGCCCCCCTACTGTTTTTT.

In this sample, this clonotype turned up a few times. Its ends do not fully match the called genes, so a read error is possible. This CDR3 is CASSQDRPGFYSYTF. The CDR3 DNA reads as TGTGCCAGCAGCCAAGATAGGCCGGGATTCTATAGCTACACCTTC. The V gene is TRBV14, the J gene TRBJ1-2; D not resolved. The CDR3 sequence is 15 residues long. CDR1 is SGHDN and CDR2 is FVKESK in the germline V gene.

V is TRBV10-3 and J is TRBJ1-5; D may be TRBD1 (6 bases). Trimming left V 4 bases short and J 2 bases short, with 15 bases between. The CDR3 has 16 amino acids. Germline lookup yields CDR1 ENHRY and CDR2 SYGVKD. CDR3 region: CAISGGGPLGNQPQHF. The CDR3 nucleotides read TGTGCCATCAGTGGAGGGGGGCCCCTAGGCAATCAGCCCCAGCATTTT.

This clonotype was detected many times. In DNA form, the CDR3 reads TGTGCCAGCAGTACCCCAGGACAGGGGGGCACTGAAGCTTTCTTT. It yields the protein CASSTPGQGGTEAFF. This chain connects TRBV12-3 or TRBV12-4 to TRBJ1-1, with 10 bases matching TRBD1. The length of the CDR3 is 15 residues. V shed 5 bases and J 4 bases; nucleotides not matched to a gene: 7.

In its sample, this clonotype was seen many times. The chain carries TRBV2 and TRBJ2-2, with no clear D. The V end lost 4 bases, the J end lost 2 bases, and 5 bases lay between the germline ends. This CDR3 has 13 residues. The germline V gene encodes CDR1 SNHLY and CDR2 FYNNEI. The CDR3 DNA reads as TGTGCCAGCAGTGTTAGTAACACCGGGGAGCTGTTTTTT. Translation gives CASSVSNTGELFF.

The chain links TRBV5-1 to TRBJ2-1, with 12 bases fitting TRBD2. The CDR3 extends over 15 amino acids. The junction had 7 bases not matched to a gene; V was cut back by 4 bases and J by 8 bases. In germline, CDR1 is SGHRS, CDR2 YFSETQ. CDR3 coding DNA: TGCGCCAGCAGCCTGAGTCCTAGCGGGGGGGATGAGCAGTTCTTC. The encoded protein is CASSLSPSGGDEQFF.

This clonotype was recorded at least ten times. The chain couples TRBV29-1 to TRBJ2-7; perhaps TRBD2 as D (5 bases). The CDR3 covers 13 residues. The germline V and J ends were trimmed by 4 bases and 2 bases, with 12 bases remaining between them. Per germline, CDR1 SQVTM and CDR2 ANQGSEA. Here the CDR3 DNA reads TGCAGCGTTGGGACTGACCTAACCTACGAGCAGTACTTC. Protein: CSVGTDLTYEQYF.

This clonotype was detected many times. This chain connects TRBV11-2 to TRBJ2-7; D unresolved. Per the germline V gene, CDR1 is SGHAT and CDR2 is FQNNGV. The V and J ends lost 3 bases and 1 base respectively, with 7 bases between them. The CDR3 sequence is 13 residues long. Here the CDR3 reads CASSFGVSYEQYF. DNA of the CDR3: TGTGCCAGCAGCTTTGGCGTATCCTACGAGCAGTACTTC.

The chain recombines TRBV20-1 with TRBJ2-2; possibly TRBD1 for D (6 bases). The CDR3 length is 15 residues. Germline V gene data show CDR1 as DFQATT and CDR2 as SNEGSKA (reference sequence). The V end was cut by 4 bases, the J end by 0 bases, with 12 bases between. CDR3 residues: CSATTGTPNTGELFF. Here the CDR3 DNA reads TGCAGTGCTACTACCGGGACACCGAACACCGGGGAGCTGTTTTTT.

V gene TRBV6-1 combines with J gene TRBJ2-3; 13 positions match TRBD2. The V segment lost 6 bases and the J segment 4 bases; nucleotides outside the gene matches: 7. The CDR3 is made up of 16 amino acids. Germline-derived CDR1 and CDR2 are MNHNS and SASEGT. The CDR3 is CASSPVLAGGSDTQYF. The CDR3 DNA reads TGTGCCAGCAGCCCGGTACTAGCGGGGGGGTCAGATACGCAGTATTTT.